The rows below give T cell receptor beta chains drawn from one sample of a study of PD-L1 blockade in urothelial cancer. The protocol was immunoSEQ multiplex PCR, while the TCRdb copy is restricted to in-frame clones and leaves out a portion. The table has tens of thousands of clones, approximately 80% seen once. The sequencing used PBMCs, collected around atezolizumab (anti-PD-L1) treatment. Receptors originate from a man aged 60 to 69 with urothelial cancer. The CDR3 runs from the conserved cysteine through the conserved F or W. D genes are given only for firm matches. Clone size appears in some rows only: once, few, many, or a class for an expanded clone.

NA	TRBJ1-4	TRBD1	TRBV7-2	CASSLQGGVNEKLFF	TGTGCCAGCAGCTTACAGGGGGGAGTGAATGAAAAACTGTTTTTT
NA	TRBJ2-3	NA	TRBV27	CASSRGADTQYF	TGTGCCAGCAGCCGGGGAGCAGATACGCAGTATTTT
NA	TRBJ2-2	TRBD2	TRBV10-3	CAISESSGRTGELFF	TGTGCCATCAGTGAGTCGAGCGGGAGGACCGGGGAGCTGTTTTTT
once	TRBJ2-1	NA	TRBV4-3	CASSPTGDEQFF	TGCGCCAGCAGCCCGACTGGCGATGAGCAGTTCTTC
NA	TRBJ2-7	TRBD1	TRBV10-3	CAISDGTGKYEQYF	TGTGCCATCAGTGACGGGACAGGGAAGTACGAGCAGTACTTC
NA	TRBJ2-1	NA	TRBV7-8	CASSAGLYNEQFF	TGTGCCAGCAGCGCGGGCCTTTACAATGAGCAGTTCTTC
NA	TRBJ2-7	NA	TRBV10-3	CAISEPRDSLSEQYF	TGTGCCATCAGTGAGCCGCGGGACAGTCTTTCCGAGCAGTACTTC
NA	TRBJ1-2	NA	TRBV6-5	CASSSGGAPPYGYTF	TGTGCCAGCAGCTCGGGGGGGGCCCCCCCCTATGGCTACACCTTC
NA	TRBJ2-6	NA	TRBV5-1	CASSLEASGANVLTF	TGCGCCAGCAGCTTGGAAGCGTCTGGGGCCAACGTCCTGACTTTC
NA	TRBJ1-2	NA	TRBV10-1	CASSEDPFYGYTF	TGCGCCAGCAGTGAAGATCCGTTCTACGGCTACACCTTC
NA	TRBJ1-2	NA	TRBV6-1	CASREGAVLTF	TGTGCCAGCAGGGAAGGGGCTGTGCTCACCTTC
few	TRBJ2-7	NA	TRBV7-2	CASSLGGTYEQYF	TGTGCCAGCAGCTTAGGCGGTACCTACGAGCAGTACTTC
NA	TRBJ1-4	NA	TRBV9	CASSVGGGTNEKLFF	TGTGCCAGCAGCGTAGGCGGTGGCACTAATGAAAAACTGTTTTTT
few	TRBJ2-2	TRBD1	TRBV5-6	CASSVPGGTGELFF	TGTGCCAGCAGCGTCCCAGGGGGCACCGGGGAGCTGTTTTTT
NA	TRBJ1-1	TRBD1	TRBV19	CASSIRDRVHTEAFF	TGTGCCAGTAGTATCCGGGACAGGGTACACACTGAAGCTTTCTTT
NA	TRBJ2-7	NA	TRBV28	CASSEGRRQYF	TGTGCCAGCTCAGAGGGAAGGCGGCAGTACTTC
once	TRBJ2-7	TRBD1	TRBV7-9	CASSLIETGSSYEQYF	TGTGCCAGCAGCTTAATTGAGACAGGGAGCTCCTACGAGCAGTACTTC
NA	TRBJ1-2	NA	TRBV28	CAIWTGGTNYGYTF	TGTGCCATCTGGACCGGGGGAACTAACTATGGCTACACCTTC
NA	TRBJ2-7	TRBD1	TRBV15	CATSRATGTGGNEQYF	TGTGCCACCAGCAGAGCCACCGGGACAGGGGGCAACGAGCAGTACTTC
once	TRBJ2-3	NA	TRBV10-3	CATQTGPRAGKSTDTQYF	TGTGCCACGCAGACGGGACCCCGAGCGGGTAAGAGCACAGATACGCAGTATTTT
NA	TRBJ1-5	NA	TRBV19	CASSLQNNQPQHF	TGTGCCAGTAGTTTACAGAACAATCAGCCCCAGCATTTT
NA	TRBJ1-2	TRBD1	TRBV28	CASSFGQAMRYTF	TGTGCCAGCAGTTTCGGACAGGCTATGCGCTACACCTTC
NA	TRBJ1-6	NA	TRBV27	CASSPRGGLRFSYNSPLHF	TGTGCCAGCAGTCCACGAGGAGGGTTAAGGTTTTCCTATAATTCACCCCTCCACTTT
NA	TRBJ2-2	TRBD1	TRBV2	CASSYRGDTGELFF	TGTGCCAGCAGCTACAGGGGGGACACCGGGGAGCTGTTTTTT
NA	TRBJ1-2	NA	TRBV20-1	CSAPQGGYTF	TGCAGTGCGCCACAGGGTGGCTACACCTTC
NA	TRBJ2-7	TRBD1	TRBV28	CASSPGQSAEQYF	TGTGCCAGCAGCCCGGGACAGTCTGCCGAGCAGTACTTC
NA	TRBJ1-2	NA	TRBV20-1	CSANRDYGYTF	TGCAGTGCTAACAGGGACTATGGCTACACCTTC
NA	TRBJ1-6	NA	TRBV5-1	CASSLNPAGANSPLHF	TGCGCCAGCAGCTTGAATCCCGCAGGGGCCAATTCACCCCTCCACTTT
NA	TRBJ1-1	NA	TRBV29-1	CSVRAHGENTEAFF	TGCAGCGTTCGAGCACACGGAGAGAACACTGAAGCTTTCTTT